Each of the 26 T cell receptor beta chains below was sequenced from the same sample in a study of shared clonotypes between healthy human individuals. TCRdb's copy holds only in-frame clones and misses some; the assay was immunoSEQ multiplex PCR. The repertoire holds 2 million to 2.5 million clones, with approximately 96% as singletons. Sequences were obtained from naive CD4+ T cells sorted from blood. As to subset: CD45RA+ positively selected. The receptor set was obtained from a man between 18 and 29 years old in good health.

This clone came up once. The genes are TRBV9 and TRBJ1-5; a possible D gene is TRBD1 (5 bases). The V and J ends lost 0 bases and 4 bases respectively, with 11 bases between them. Germline-derived CDR1 and CDR2 are SGDLS and YYNGEE. The CDR3 consists of 15 residues. CDR3 residues: CASSVGAQGNQPQHF. The CDR3 DNA reads as TGTGCCAGCAGCGTAGGGGCGCAGGGAAATCAGCCCCAGCATTTT.

The gene calls are TRBV2 and TRBJ2-3; D gene uncertain. Germline CDR1 is SNHLY and CDR2 is FYNNEI. The V and J ends lost 2 bases and 2 bases respectively, with 11 bases between them. The CDR3 covers 15 residues. The chain's CDR3 is CASSEYRGVTDTQYF. The DNA for the CDR3 is TGTGCCAGCAGTGAATACAGAGGTGTCACAGATACGCAGTATTTT.

The chain uses TRBV18 and TRBJ2-7, with a possible D match to TRBD2 (6 bases). Looked up from germline, CDR1 is KGHSH and CDR2 is LQKENI. V lost 0 bases and J lost 0, with 9 bases in between. This CDR3 contains 15 residues. The CDR3 protein is CASSPPAGRSYEQYF. CDR3 DNA sequence: TGTGCCAGCTCACCACCAGCGGGTCGCTCCTACGAGCAGTACTTC.

V and J are TRBV7-3 and TRBJ1-6, with a weak D call TRBD1 (5 bases). This CDR3 spans 13 amino acids. V lost 5 bases to trimming and J lost 6 bases, with 8 bases between them. The germline V gene encodes CDR1 SGHTA and CDR2 FQGTGA. The CDR3 DNA sequence: TGTGCCAGCAGCGCGGACATTAATTCACCCCTCCACTTT. Protein sequence: CASSADINSPLHF.

This clone was found a few times. Other nucleotide sequences from this sample produce the same CDR3. The chain couples TRBV9 to TRBJ1-6, with TRBD1 as a possible D gene (6 bases). Germline lookup yields CDR1 SGDLS and CDR2 YYNGEE. The CDR3 is made up of 14 amino acids. Trimming took 3 bases from V and 7 from J, leaving 11 bases between them. The CDR3 DNA follows: TGTGCCAGCAGCGCACAGGGTGGAAATTCACCCCTCCACTTT. This encodes CASSAQGGNSPLHF.

This chain joins TRBV2 and TRBJ2-5; TRBD2 agrees at 10 bases. J was trimmed by 2 bases and V by 6 bases; bases with no gene match: 3. Germline-derived CDR1 and CDR2 are SNHLY and FYNNEI. CDR3 length equals 14 residues. CDR3 DNA sequence: TGTGCCAGCAGGGAACTAGCGGGGCAAGAGACCCAGTACTTC. Amino acid sequence: CASRELAGQETQYF. Looking up the rest from reference TRBV2 and TRBJ2-5 gives the full variable domain: EPEVTQTPSHQVTQMGQEVILRCVPISNHLYFYWYRQILGQKVEFLVSFYNNEISEKSEIFDDQFSVERPDGSNFTLKIRSTKLEDSAMYFCASRELAGQETQYFGPGTRLLVL.

The gene calls are TRBV5-1 and TRBJ1-6; 7 bases match TRBD1. Losses at the gene ends were 3 bases for V and 9 bases for J; bases not matched to a gene: 9. The CDR3 has 15 residues. The V gene's germline CDR1 is SGHRS and CDR2 YFSETQ. The DNA for the CDR3 is TGCGCCAGCAGCTATGGGGACAGTAATAGTTCACCCCTCCACTTT. Residues: CASSYGDSNSSPLHF.

As concerns this clone: The sample has other DNA sequences that encode this CDR3 too. The chain carries TRBV7-9 and TRBJ2-3, with TRBD2 matching over 7 bases. CDR3 size: 15 residues. CDR1 SEHNR and CDR2 FQNEAQ come from the germline V gene (reference sequence). J was trimmed by 1 base and V by 2 bases; bases with no gene match: 3. Here the CDR3 reads CASSLLAGGTDTQYF. In DNA form, the CDR3 reads TGTGCCAGCAGCTTACTTGCGGGAGGCACAGATACGCAGTATTTT.

The chain uses TRBV28 and TRBJ1-2; tentatively, D is TRBD1 (5 bases). This CDR3 has 14 amino acids. The germline V and J ends were trimmed by 5 bases and 6 bases, with 16 bases remaining between them. Germline assignment: CDR1 MDHEN and CDR2 SYDVKM. The CDR3 DNA follows: TGTGCCAGCAGTCCCCCCCGACAGAAAAATGGCTACACCTTC. This encodes CASSPPRQKNGYTF.

V and J are TRBV30 and TRBJ2-7; TRBD2 aligns across 11 bases. The germline gives CDR1 GTSNPN, CDR2 SVGIG (reference sequence). The V segment lost 5 bases and the J segment 3 bases; nucleotides outside the gene matches: 15. The CDR3 covers 17 residues. The DNA for the CDR3 is TGTGCCTGGGCAGACGGGACAACTAGCGGGAGTTTCTACGAGCAGTACTTC. This codes for CAWADGTTSGSFYEQYF. The full variable domain, with the rest looked up from reference TRBV30 and TRBJ2-7, is SQTIHQWPATLVQPVGSPLSLECTVEGTSNPNLYWYRQAAGRGLQLLFYSVGIGQISSEVPQNLSASRPQDRQFILSSKKLLLSDSGFYLCAWADGTTSGSFYEQYFGPGTRLTVT.

The V call is TRBV2, the J call TRBJ2-5; D is undetermined. V lost 7 bases to trimming and J lost 5 bases, with 8 bases between them. CDR1 SNHLY and CDR2 FYNNEI come from the germline V gene. This CDR3 has 11 residues. Here the CDR3 DNA reads TGTGCCAGCAACGGGTGGGAGACCCAGTACTTC. Translation: CASNGWETQYF.

The genes are TRBV6-5 and TRBJ1-6, with D perhaps matching TRBD1 (5 bases). Germline V gene sequence: CDR1 MNHEY, CDR2 SVGAGI. V lost 2 bases to trimming and J lost 9 bases, with 14 bases between them. The CDR3 has 15 residues. The CDR3 nucleotides read TGTGCCAGCAGTTACCTACGGACGGACATTTCACCCCTCCACTTT. Its translation: CASSYLRTDISPLHF.

The rearrangement uses TRBV5-1 and TRBJ1-4, with 9 nucleotides matching TRBD1. CDR3 length: 18 residues. CDR1 is SGHRS, CDR2 YFSETQ, per germline. With V trimmed by 4 bases and J by 0 bases, 10 bases remained unmatched. The CDR3 DNA reads TGCGCCAGCAGCCCCGGGACAGGGTGGCTATCAACTAATGAAAAACTGTTTTTT. Translating gives CASSPGTGWLSTNEKLFF.

CDR3: CASSPTQAFDYGYTF. The CDR3, as DNA: TGTGCCAGCAGCCCCACACAGGCCTTCGACTATGGCTACACCTTC. V usage is TRBV7-2 and J usage is TRBJ1-2, with D possibly matching TRBD1 (5 bases). Germline values: CDR1 SGHTA, CDR2 FQGNSA. V gave up 5 bases and J gave up 3 bases, with 16 bases separating them. The CDR3 runs to 15 residues.

This sequence joins TRBV5-1 and TRBJ2-5; 7 bases map to TRBD1. V lost 5 bases to trimming and J lost 2 bases; unmatched junction nucleotides: 6. The length of the CDR3 is 14 residues. Germline CDR1 is SGHRS and CDR2 is YFSETQ. The CDR3 region has the DNA TGCGCCAGCAGTTTTACAGGGGAACAAGAGACCCAGTACTTC. Translated: CASSFTGEQETQYF.

The chain has TRBV6-6 and TRBJ1-2; D is ambiguous. The V end lost 2 bases, the J end lost 4 bases, and 11 bases lay between the germline ends. Germline CDR1 is MNHNY and CDR2 is SVGAGI (reference sequence). This CDR3 region has 14 residues. The CDR3 DNA reads TGTGCCAGCAGTTACCCGAGTGGAGGCTATGGCTACACCTTC. Translated: CASSYPSGGYGYTF.

J is TRBJ1-5 and V is TRBV19; D unclear. Germline V gene data show CDR1 as LNHDA and CDR2 as SQIVND (reference sequence). V was clipped by 2 bases and J by 6 bases, with 11 bases between them. The CDR3 is 14 residues long. For the CDR3, the DNA is TGTGCCAGTAGTATAAGTGGTCTCAGTCAGCCCCAGCATTTT. Amino acid sequence: CASSISGLSQPQHF. The full variable domain, with the rest looked up from reference TRBV19 and TRBJ1-5, is DGGITQSPKYLFRKEGQNVTLSCEQNLNHDAMYWYRQDPGQGLRLIYYSQIVNDFQKGDIAEGYSVSREKKESFPLTVTSAQKNPTAFYLCASSISGLSQPQHFGDGTRLSIL.

The gene calls are TRBV6-5 and TRBJ2-7; TRBD1 matches 7 bases. V gave up 6 bases and J gave up 3 bases; unmatched junction bases: 5. Germline assignment: CDR1 MNHEY and CDR2 SVGAGI. The length of the CDR3 is 13 residues. This CDR3 reads CASRKGQSYEQYF. Here the CDR3 DNA reads TGTGCCAGCAGGAAGGGACAGAGCTACGAGCAGTACTTC.

V is TRBV27 and J is TRBJ1-4; no definite D call. Germline-derived CDR1 and CDR2 are MNHEY and SMNVEV (reference sequence). Trimming pared 4 bases from V and 7 bases from J, leaving 16 bases between. The CDR3 consists of 15 residues. The CDR3 loop is CASSSRGGSSEKLFF. DNA of the CDR3: TGTGCCAGCAGTTCCCGAGGAGGGAGCAGTGAAAAACTGTTTTTT.

The V gene is TRBV7-2, the J gene TRBJ2-7; D ambiguous. CDR3 length: 12 residues. Germline V gene lookup returns CDR1 SGHTA and CDR2 FQGNSA. Trimming stripped 4 bases from V and 5 bases from J, with 9 bases between. The CDR3 DNA reads as TGTGCCAGCAGCTCCCTTACCAACGAGCAGTACTTC. Residues: CASSSLTNEQYF.

The chain joins TRBV6-1 to TRBJ2-1, with a tentative D call TRBD1 (5 bases). The CDR3 runs to 13 residues. The ends were cut back, 10 bases at V and 5 bases at J, with 15 bases in the middle. CDR1 MNHNS and CDR2 SASEGT come from the germline V gene. The chain's CDR3 is CATHPDINNEQFF. Written as DNA, the CDR3 is TGTGCCACCCACCCGGACATTAACAATGAGCAGTTCTTC.

In its sample, this clone was seen once. This chain uses TRBV7-2 with TRBJ2-2; D unresolved. The CDR3 is 14 amino acids. Germline values: CDR1 SGHTA, CDR2 FQGNSA. The ends were cut back, 2 bases at V and 5 bases at J, with 9 bases in the middle. The CDR3 here is CASSLRQVTGELFF. The CDR3 region has the DNA TGTGCCAGCAGCTTACGGCAGGTGACCGGGGAGCTGTTTTTT.

The rearrangement joins TRBV5-4 to TRBJ2-3; tentatively, D is TRBD2 (6 bases). Germline assignment: CDR1 SGHNT and CDR2 YYREEE (reference sequence). V lost 4 bases and J lost 0, with 12 bases in between. This CDR3 has 15 residues. CDR3 protein: CASSPGTPSTDTQYF. Written as DNA, the CDR3 is TGTGCCAGCAGCCCAGGGACTCCGAGCACAGATACGCAGTATTTT.

This chain connects TRBV28 to TRBJ2-7; 7 nucleotides line up with TRBD2. V shed 3 bases and J 4 bases; nucleotides not matched to a gene: 12. The CDR3 is made up of 16 amino acids. Germline CDR1 is MDHEN and CDR2 is SYDVKM. The DNA of the CDR3 is TGTGCCAGCAGTTTGGCCAGCGGGGTTCGGCGATACGAGCAGTACTTC. This sequence encodes CASSLASGVRRYEQYF.

The gene calls are TRBV6-1 and TRBJ1-2; 8 nucleotides agree with TRBD1. This CDR3 is built from 13 residues. V was pared by 7 bases and J by 5 bases, with 6 bases of the junction left unmatched. Germline V gene lookup returns CDR1 MNHNS and CDR2 SASEGT. CDR3 nucleotides: TGTGCCAGCATGACAGGGGCAGGGTATGGCTACACCTTC. Encoded protein: CASMTGAGYGYTF.

V is TRBV5-1 and J is TRBJ1-1, with D tentatively TRBD1 (6 bases). V lost 1 base to trimming and J lost 5 bases, with 12 bases between them. This CDR3 comprises 14 residues. Germline loops: CDR1 SGHRS, CDR2 YFSETQ. The DNA for the CDR3 is TGCGCCAGCAGCTTGAAGGGGGACGGGACTGAAGCTTTCTTT. Residues: CASSLKGDGTEAFF.